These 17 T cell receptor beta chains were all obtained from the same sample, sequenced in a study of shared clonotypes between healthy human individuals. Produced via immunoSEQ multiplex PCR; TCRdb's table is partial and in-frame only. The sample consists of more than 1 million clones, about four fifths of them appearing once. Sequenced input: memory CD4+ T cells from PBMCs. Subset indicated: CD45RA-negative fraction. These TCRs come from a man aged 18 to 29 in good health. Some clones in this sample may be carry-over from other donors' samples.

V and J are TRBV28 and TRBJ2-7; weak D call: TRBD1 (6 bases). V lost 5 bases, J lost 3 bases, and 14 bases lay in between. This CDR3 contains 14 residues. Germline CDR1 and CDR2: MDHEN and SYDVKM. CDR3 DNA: TGTGCCAGCAGTATCCCGGGACACAGCTACGAGCAGTACTTC. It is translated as CASSIPGHSYEQYF.

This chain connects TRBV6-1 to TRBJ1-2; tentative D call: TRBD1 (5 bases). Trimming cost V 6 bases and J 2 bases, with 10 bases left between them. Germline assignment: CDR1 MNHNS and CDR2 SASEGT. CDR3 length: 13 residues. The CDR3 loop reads CASRGGGNYGYTF. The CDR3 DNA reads TGTGCCAGCAGGGGGGGTGGAAACTATGGCTACACCTTC.

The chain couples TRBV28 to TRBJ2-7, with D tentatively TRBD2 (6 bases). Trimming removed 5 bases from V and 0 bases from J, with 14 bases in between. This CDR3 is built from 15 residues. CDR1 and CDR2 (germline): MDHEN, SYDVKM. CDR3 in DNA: TGTGCCAGCAGTCTCCGGGGGTCCCTCTCCTACGAGCAGTACTTC. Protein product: CASSLRGSLSYEQYF.

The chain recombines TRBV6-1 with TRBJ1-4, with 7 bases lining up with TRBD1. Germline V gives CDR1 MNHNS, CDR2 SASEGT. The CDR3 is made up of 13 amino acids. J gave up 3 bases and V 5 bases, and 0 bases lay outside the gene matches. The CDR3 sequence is CASSTGANEKLFF. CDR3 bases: TGTGCCAGCAGTACAGGGGCTAATGAAAAACTGTTTTTT.

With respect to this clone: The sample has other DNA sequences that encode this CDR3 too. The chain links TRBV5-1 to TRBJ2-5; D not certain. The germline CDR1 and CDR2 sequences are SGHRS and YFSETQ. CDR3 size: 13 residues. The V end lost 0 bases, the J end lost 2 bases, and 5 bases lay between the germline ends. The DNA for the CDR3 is TGCGCCAGCAGCTTGGGTCGTCAAGAGACCCAGTACTTC. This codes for CASSLGRQETQYF.

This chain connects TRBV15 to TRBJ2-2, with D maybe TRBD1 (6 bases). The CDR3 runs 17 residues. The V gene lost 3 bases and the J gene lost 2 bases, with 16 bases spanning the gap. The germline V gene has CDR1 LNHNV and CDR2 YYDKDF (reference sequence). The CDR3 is CATSSLTWTVNTGELFF. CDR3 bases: TGTGCCACCAGCAGCTTAACTTGGACAGTAAACACCGGGGAGCTGTTTTTT.

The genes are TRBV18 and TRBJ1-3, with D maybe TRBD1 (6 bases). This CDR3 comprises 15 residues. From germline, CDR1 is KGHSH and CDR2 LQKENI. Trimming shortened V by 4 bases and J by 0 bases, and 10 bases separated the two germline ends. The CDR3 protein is CASSLGQISGNTIYF. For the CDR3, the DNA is TGTGCCAGCTCACTAGGACAGATCTCTGGAAACACCATATATTTT.

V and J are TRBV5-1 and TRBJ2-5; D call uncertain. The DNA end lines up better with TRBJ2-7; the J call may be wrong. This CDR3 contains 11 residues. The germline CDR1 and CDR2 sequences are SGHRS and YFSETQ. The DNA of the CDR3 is TGCGCCAGCAGCTTGGGGTTCGAGCAGTACTTC. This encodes CASSLGFEQYF.

CDR3 bases: TGTGCCAGCAGTCCAGGGACCACTGAAGCTTTCTTT. Amino acid sequence: CASSPGTTEAFF. The chain is built from TRBV2 and TRBJ1-1; TRBD1 is a possible D gene (5 bases). V gave up 5 bases and J gave up 4 bases, with 8 bases separating them. CDR1 and CDR2 from the germline V gene are SNHLY and FYNNEI. The CDR3 is 12 amino acids.

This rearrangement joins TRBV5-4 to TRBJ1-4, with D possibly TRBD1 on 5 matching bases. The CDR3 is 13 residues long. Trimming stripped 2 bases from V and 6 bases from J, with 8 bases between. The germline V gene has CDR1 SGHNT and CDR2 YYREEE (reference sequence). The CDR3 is CASSFRGDEKLFF. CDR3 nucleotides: TGTGCCAGCAGCTTTCGGGGGGATGAAAAACTGTTTTTT.

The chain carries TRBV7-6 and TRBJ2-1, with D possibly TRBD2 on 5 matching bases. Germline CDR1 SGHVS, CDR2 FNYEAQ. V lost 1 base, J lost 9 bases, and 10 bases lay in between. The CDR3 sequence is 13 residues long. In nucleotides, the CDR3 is TGTGCCAGCAGCTTAGTACTGGCGGGTGAGCAGTTCTTC. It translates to CASSLVLAGEQFF.

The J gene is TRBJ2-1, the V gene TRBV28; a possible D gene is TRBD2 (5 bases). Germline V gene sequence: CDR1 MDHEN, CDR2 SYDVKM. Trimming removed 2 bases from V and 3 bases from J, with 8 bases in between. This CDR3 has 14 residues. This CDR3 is CASSLPGLYNEQFF. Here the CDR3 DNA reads TGTGCCAGCAGTTTACCAGGACTCTACAATGAGCAGTTCTTC.

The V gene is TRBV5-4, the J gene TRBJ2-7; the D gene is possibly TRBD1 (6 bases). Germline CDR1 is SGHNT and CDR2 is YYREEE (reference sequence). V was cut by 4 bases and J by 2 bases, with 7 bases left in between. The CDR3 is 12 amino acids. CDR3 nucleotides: TGTGCCAGCAGCGGGGACACCTACGAGCAGTACTTC. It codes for CASSGDTYEQYF.

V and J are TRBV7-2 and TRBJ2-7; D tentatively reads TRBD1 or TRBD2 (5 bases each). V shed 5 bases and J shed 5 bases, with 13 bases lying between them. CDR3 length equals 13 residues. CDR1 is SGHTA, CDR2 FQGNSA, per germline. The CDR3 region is CASSPTRDHEQYF. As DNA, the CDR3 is TGTGCCAGCAGCCCAACCCGGGACCACGAGCAGTACTTC.

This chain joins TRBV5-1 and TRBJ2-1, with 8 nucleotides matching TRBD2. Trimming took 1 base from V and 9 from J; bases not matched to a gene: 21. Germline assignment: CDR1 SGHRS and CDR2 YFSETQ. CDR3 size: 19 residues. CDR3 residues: CASSLYPGFLSGIRSEQFF. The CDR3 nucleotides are TGCGCCAGCAGCTTGTACCCTGGGTTTCTTAGCGGGATTAGGAGTGAGCAGTTCTTC.

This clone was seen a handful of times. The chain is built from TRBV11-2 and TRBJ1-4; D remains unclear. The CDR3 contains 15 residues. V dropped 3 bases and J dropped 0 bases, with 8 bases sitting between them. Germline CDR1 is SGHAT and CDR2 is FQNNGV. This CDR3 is CASSFVDATNEKLFF. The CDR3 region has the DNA TGTGCCAGCAGCTTCGTCGATGCAACTAATGAAAAACTGTTTTTT.

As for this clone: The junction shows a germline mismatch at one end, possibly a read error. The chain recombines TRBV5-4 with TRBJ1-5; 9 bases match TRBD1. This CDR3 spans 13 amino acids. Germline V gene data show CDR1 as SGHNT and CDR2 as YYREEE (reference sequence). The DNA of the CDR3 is TGTGCCAGCAGCTTGGAGAAGGGACAGGGTAAAGATTTT. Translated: CASSLEKGQGKDF.